A selection of T cell receptor beta chains follows, all from one sample in a study of Graves' ophthalmopathy and Graves' hyperthyroidism. TCRdb reanalysed the multiplex PCR reads using MiXCR and keeps one entry per CDR3 protein. The profile shows roughly 500,000 distinct CDR3 sequences, around an eighth of them singletons. What was sequenced was blood. These receptors all stem from a woman under 40 with Graves' ophthalmopathy. The CDR3 runs from the conserved cysteine through the conserved F or W. Each record gives: J gene, D gene, clone size, V gene, CDR3 protein, CDR3 DNA. D genes are given only for firm matches. For some rows the clone size is stated as once, few or many, or as a class when expanded; others skip it.

>TRBJ1-1|TRBD1|many|TRBV5-1
CASSLRQGATNTEAFF
TGCGCCAGCAGCTTGCGGCAGGGGGCTACGAACACTGAAGCTTTCTTT
>TRBJ2-5|TRBD1|NA|TRBV20-1
CSAKKGQAQETQYF
TGCAGTGCTAAAAAAGGACAGGCCCAAGAGACCCAGTACTTC
>TRBJ1-6|NA|many|TRBV30
CAWSEGTASTLHF
TGTGCCTGGAGTGAGGGGACGGCGAGCACCCTCCACTTT
>TRBJ1-1|NA|once|TRBV28
CASGGLSEAFF
TGTGCCAGCGGGGGACTAAGTGAAGCTTTCTTT
>TRBJ2-7|TRBD2|many|TRBV19
CASSSGASGRGEQYF
TGTGCCAGTAGTTCCGGGGCTAGCGGGAGAGGCGAGCAGTACTTC
>TRBJ1-2|NA|NA|TRBV7-2
CASSRTPQGYYGYTF
TGTGCCAGCAGTCGGACCCCGCAGGGCTACTATGGCTACACCTTC
>TRBJ2-5|NA|few|TRBV5-1
CAGSLGETQYF
TGCGCCGGCAGCTTGGGGGAGACCCAGTACTTC
>TRBJ1-2|NA|many|TRBV20-1
CSAKLDRYGYTF
TGCAGTGCTAAGTTGGATCGGTATGGCTACACCTTC
>TRBJ1-1|NA|many|TRBV5-1
CASGLRDKPGSTEAFF
TGCGCCAGCGGCCTCCGGGACAAACCCGGGAGCACTGAAGCTTTCTTT
>TRBJ1-6|NA|many|TRBV11-2
CASSEGGSSYNSPLHF
TGTGCCAGCAGCGAAGGTGGGAGCTCCTATAATTCACCCCTCCACTTT
>TRBJ2-5|NA|NA|TRBV18
CASSGGPGETQYF
TGTGCCAGCTCTGGGGGCCCAGGAGAGACCCAGTACTTC
>TRBJ2-5|NA|NA|TRBV4-1
CASSQGDGGGGRSPQQETQYF
TGCGCCAGCAGCCAAGGGGACGGAGGGGGCGGGAGGAGCCCACAACAAGAGACCCAGTACTTC
>TRBJ2-4|NA|many|TRBV27
CASSYRGGPGNIQYF
TGTGCCAGCAGTTATCGAGGGGGACCTGGGAACATTCAGTACTTC
>TRBJ1-1|NA|many|TRBV12-3/TRBV12-4
CASSARGRPKDAEAFF
TGTGCCAGCAGTGCCCGGGGTCGGCCCAAGGACGCTGAAGCTTTCTTT
>TRBJ2-2|TRBD1|many|TRBV5-1
CASSLFGQANTGELFF
TGCGCCAGCAGCTTGTTCGGACAGGCGAACACCGGGGAGCTGTTTTTT
>TRBJ2-5|NA|many|TRBV20-1
CSASKQGTETQYF
TGCAGTGCTTCCAAGCAGGGTACAGAGACCCAGTACTTC
>TRBJ1-5|NA|many|TRBV6-4
CASSELSSRDSNQPQHF
TGTGCCAGCAGCGAGCTCAGCAGCAGGGATAGCAATCAGCCCCAGCATTTT
>TRBJ2-7|TRBD1|many|TRBV12-3/TRBV12-4
CASRNQGDRINEQYF
TGTGCCAGCAGAAACCAGGGGGACAGGATCAACGAGCAGTACTTC
>TRBJ2-7|NA|many|TRBV10-3
CAISEVGREQYF
TGTGCCATCAGTGAGGTGGGCAGGGAGCAGTACTTC
>TRBJ2-5|NA|NA|TRBV6-1
CASIPGLWGETQYF
TGTGCCAGCATTCCAGGGCTTTGGGGGGAGACCCAGTACTTC
>TRBJ1-2|NA|many|TRBV6-1
CASSGPRGYGYTF
TGTGCCAGCAGCGGGCCCAGGGGTTATGGCTACACCTTC
>TRBJ2-2|TRBD1|NA|TRBV18
CASSPRTGENTGELFF
TGTGCCAGCTCACCGAGGACAGGGGAGAACACCGGGGAGCTGTTTTTT
>TRBJ1-1|NA|many|TRBV6-2/TRBV6-3
CASSYQLGTEAFF
TGTGCCAGCAGTTACCAGCTCGGAACTGAAGCTTTCTTT
>TRBJ1-5|NA|NA|TRBV6-5
CASSYSVGQTQPQHF
TGTGCCAGCAGTTACTCCGTTGGACAGACTCAGCCCCAGCATTTT
>TRBJ2-4|TRBD2|many|TRBV11-2
CASSSPVVIAGFKNIQYF
TGTGCCAGCAGCTCCCCTGTCGTGATAGCGGGATTCAAAAACATTCAGTACTTC
>TRBJ1-5|TRBD1|many|TRBV6-1
CASSDDRVDNQPQHF
TGTGCCAGCAGTGACGACAGGGTGGACAATCAGCCCCAGCATTTT
>TRBJ2-5|TRBD2|NA|TRBV13
CASSMTSGGKETQYF
TGTGCCAGCAGCATGACTAGCGGGGGGAAAGAGACCCAGTACTTC
>TRBJ2-7|NA|few|TRBV12-3/TRBV12-4
CASSRSRNTLISYEQYF
TGTGCCAGCAGTCGGAGTCGGAATACGTTGATTTCCTACGAGCAGTACTTC
>TRBJ1-5|NA|many|TRBV19
CASRNSYYSNQPQHF
TGTGCCAGTAGGAACAGCTATTATAGCAATCAGCCCCAGCATTTT
>TRBJ2-2|NA|many|TRBV7-9
CASSLAVGAGGELFF
TGTGCCAGCAGCTTAGCTGTAGGAGCGGGCGGGGAGCTGTTTTTT
>TRBJ1-1|NA|many|TRBV11-2
CASSSTPNYTEAFF
TGTGCCAGCAGCTCTACGCCAAATTACACTGAAGCTTTCTTT
>TRBJ1-1|NA|NA|TRBV20-1
CSAMGQTNTEAFF
TGCAGTGCTATGGGGCAGACGAACACTGAAGCTTTCTTT
>TRBJ2-7|NA|few|TRBV3-1
CASSRQGGDEQYF
TGTGCCAGCAGCCGCCAGGGGGGTGACGAGCAGTACTTC
>TRBJ2-2|NA|few|TRBV7-3
CASSLRDGANTGELFF
TGTGCCAGCAGCTTAAGGGACGGCGCGAACACCGGGGAGCTGTTTTTT
>TRBJ2-5|NA|many|TRBV27
CASSLSEGSGETQYF
TGTGCCAGCAGTTTATCGGAGGGATCAGGGGAGACCCAGTACTTC
>TRBJ2-7|NA|many|TRBV28
CASTRGGGSSYEQYF
TGTGCCAGCACCAGGGGCGGGGGTAGCTCCTACGAGCAGTACTTC
>TRBJ1-5|NA|many|TRBV15
CATSRDAPQPNQPQHF
TGTGCCACCAGCAGAGATGCACCGCAACCGAATCAGCCCCAGCATTTT
>TRBJ2-2|TRBD2|many|TRBV12-3/TRBV12-4
CASSLPGLAGDKGTGELFF
TGTGCCAGCAGTTTACCGGGACTAGCGGGAGATAAGGGCACCGGGGAGCTGTTTTTT